The clone carrying this TCR beta chain has more than one count but fewer than ten. The method was immunoSEQ multiplex PCR; TCRdb's version includes in-frame clones alone and lacks a portion of them. The repertoire consists of around 180,000 clones, with 85% to 95% occurring once and the leading ten covering over 1.3%. These data come from a study of control samples from healthy donors and cancer patients. The clonotype was recovered from a woman aged 18-29 years in good health. Sequencing was carried out using blood.

CDR3: CASSLAKSYEQYF. The CDR3 nucleotides read TGTGCCAGCAGCTTGGCGAAGAGCTACGAGCAGTACTTC. The chain is built from TRBV5-4 and TRBJ2-7; D unresolved. This CDR3 contains 13 residues. V lost 0 bases and J lost 3, with 7 bases in between. From germline, CDR1 is SGHNT and CDR2 YYREEE (reference sequence).